This T cell receptor beta chain is from a study of cytomegalovirus exposure and HLA in healthy donors (dated by TCRdb to between 2016 and 2019). Regarding the research as a whole: According to an earlier analysis of 587 of the donors, 150 million to 200 million T cells yielded 117 million unique TCR beta sequences and approximately 300 Gb of sequence data. An early release covering about 600 HLA-typed donors comprised approximately 300 gigabases of sequencing data and 85 million to 100 million unique TCR sequences. Of the roughly 400 genotyped donors, 81% were placed in the genetic ancestry cluster associated with self-reported Caucasian donors. The study aimed to test whether signatures of past pathogen exposure could be identified by cataloging public T cell receptors. Using immunosequencing, the study profiled T cell repertoires from 500 to 800 subjects and related those repertoires to cytomegalovirus serostatus. A separate validation cohort of roughly 130 different subjects was used in addition to the roughly 670-subject first cohort. The study combined high-throughput TCR immunosequencing, statistical association of individual TCRs with disease status, and machine learning to predict cytomegalovirus infection status. A later analysis re-examined previously published TCR beta repertoires from 610 or so donors and added high-resolution HLA genotyping to investigate patterns of TCR occurrence. The later analysis used no new phenotypic data to find candidate immune exposures, relying instead on TCR beta sequences and their occurrence across donors. To decide whether each TCR beta V gene segment behaved as functional or pseudogenic, an earlier analysis of some 580 of the donors relied on high-throughput TCR beta sequencing. Donor age, sex, ethnicity and CMV serostatus were compiled together with the repertoire data. Genome-wide SNP genotypes for about three fifths of the 666 donors were used in a later genetic analysis, which treated that subset as a discovery cohort. All discovery cohort repertoires had been generated on a single sequencing platform. Class I and class II HLA loci were covered by the typing at four-digit resolution. Typing coverage varied by locus: about 629-630 donors for A, B, C, DRB1 and DQB1; approximately 500 for DQA1; some 610 for DPA1; roughly 450 for DPB1. Because of strong linkage in the cohort, 4 to 6 DR-DQ haplotypes were treated as single units for association and clustering. Among some 410 genotyped donors of the cohort, an average of roughly 240,000 unique TCR beta nucleotide sequences were sequenced per donor, approximately 20% of them non-productive.

The method behind the library was the immunoSEQ multiplex PCR assay. For the multiplex PCR, a mixture combining 60 forward primers for TCR Vbeta segments and 13 reverse primers for TCR Jbeta segments was used. The CDR3 region of rearranged TCR beta genes was amplified from genomic DNA with a multiplex PCR assay. The amplified TCR beta libraries were sequenced on the Illumina HiSeq System as 87-base-pair reads. In the source study's methods: Across the roughly 670 repertoires, a later analysis counted 75 million to 90 million unique TCR beta chains, roughly 11 million of which were shared by at least two donors. Raw reads were error-corrected and collapsed into unique sequences by a nearest-neighbor algorithm in which closely related sequences were merged to remove PCR and sequencing errors. V, D and J gene segments were assigned by aligning CDR3 sequences to IMGT reference sequences. For a sequence to be retained, a match of at least six nucleotides was required to both a V gene segment and a J gene segment. Rearrangements were classified as productive when the CDR3 lacked stop codons and remained in frame with V and J, and all other rearrangements were classified as non-productive. CDR3 was defined according to IMGT convention as the region running from the second conserved V-encoded cysteine to the conserved J-encoded phenylalanine. The earlier analysis of roughly 590 of the donors excluded sequences that lacked an unambiguous match to a single V gene segment. In an earlier analysis of approximately 560 of the donors, a V segment was called functional when productive rearrangements were above 56.7%, and segregating when the standard deviation between donors exceeded 5%. To diagnose cytomegalovirus status from the catalog of TCR beta chain sequences, a statistical classification framework was built. V and J gene assignment, in a later analysis, came from comparing TCR nucleotide sequences with IMGT/GENE-DB human TR gene sequences. The TCRdist pipeline was used in a later analysis to assign CDR3 sequences and most-parsimonious VDJ recombination scenarios. In a later analysis, each TCR beta chain was defined by its CDR3 amino acid sequence together with its V-gene family, and reads lacking a unique V-gene family were excluded. A later analysis removed nearly 600 highly shared, low-generation-probability nucleotide sequences to deal with suspected cross-contamination and a sequencing artifact. A later analysis calculated a clonal expansion index for each public chain from normalized within-repertoire ranks of inferred template counts. In a later analysis, generation probabilities were computed using a VDJ recombination model fitted to out-of-frame rearrangements, and the results were checked against IGoR. Hypergeometric tests were used in a later analysis to score TCR-TCR, TCR-HLA and TCR-CMV co-occurrence, with a repertoire-size bias correction applied to the TCR pairs. To estimate false discovery rates, a later analysis permuted the HLA or CMV assignments 20 times. A later analysis grouped co-occurring TCRs with DBSCAN, adding TCRdist sequence similarity when clustering within HLA-allele-positive subsets. Co-occurrence clustering excluded repertoires with fewer than 30,000 or more than 120,000 public chains, plus five with anomalous nucleotide sharing. Not all clones reach the TCRdb copy of this immuneACCESS table, which keeps in-frame sequences only. Checked studies attribute under half of the gap to unresolved V genes and leave the rest unexplained. For V, J and clone size, that table is used; D and trimming come from the DNA. The sample has fewer than 120,000 clones on record, 60% to 85% of them singletons. Roughly 1.3% of the sample is taken by the ten largest.

The research as a whole found: A cluster of highly shared sequence variants was judged likely to represent a technical artifact of the sequencing pipeline. According to a later analysis, most CMV-associated TCR beta chains appeared to be HLA-restricted, and the HLA associations seemed to be driven largely by CMV exposure. In vitro tests confirmed that a few of the cytomegalovirus-associated TCR beta chains recognize cytomegalovirus antigens. Across donors, most TCR sequences were observed very rarely, whereas some public TCRs were present in many individuals. An association between a missense DCLRE1C variant and V-gene and J-gene trimming of TCR beta chains was found in a later genetic analysis and replicated in an independent cohort. Immune exposure information for the cohort was limited to CMV serostatus. A further reported finding was that TCR beta sequences accurately predicted the HLA-A and HLA-B alleles for most subjects in the first cohort. According to a later analysis, parvovirus B19, influenza, CMV and Epstein-Barr virus appeared linked to several top co-occurrence clusters. It was suggested by the authors that the approach could potentially be generalized to other disease states and immunological phenotypes. In both the original and validation cohorts, the classifier was reported to diagnose cytomegalovirus status with high specificity and sensitivity. This cohort had only TCR beta chains sequenced, and the lack of alpha or paired-chain data limited which features could be detected. Assigning TCR associations to individual alleles was difficult when HLA alleles, especially DR and DQ, strongly co-occurred. Linkage disequilibrium might explain the correlated functional status among segregating V segments, but an unknown experimental factor could not be excluded. In an earlier analysis of approximately 590 of the donors, most TCR beta V segments appeared in productive rearrangements about 87% or about 30% of the time, broadly matching IMGT annotations. HLA typing was unavailable for some donors at each locus, so association tests used only the typed subset. In a later analysis, TCR association rates were found to vary across HLA loci, with the most associated TCRs seen for DRB1 alleles and the fewest for HLA-C alleles. Specific HLA alleles were associated with 15,000 to 20,000 TCR beta sequences at a false discovery rate of 0.05 in a later analysis. Because counts were too low, approximately 15 rarely observed V segments, including chromosome 9 orphons, were excluded from the earlier analysis of 587 of the donors. Roughly uniform sequencing depth across donors was assumed in presence/absence analyses, although this assumption may not hold. The study listed approximately 150 TCR beta chains as associated with cytomegalovirus. A later genetic analysis reported fewer N-insertions in productive TCRs among donors in an Asian-associated ancestry cluster than the 666-donor mean. In a later analysis, HLA-associated TCR beta chains showed more clonal expansion and lower generation probabilities than non-associated chains that were equally common.

The cohort was made up of under 800 healthy bone marrow donors. At the time of sampling, all cohort members were nominally healthy, though unrecorded immune exposures were likely present. The donor was CMV seronegative and belonged to the group of 350 to 400 seronegative cohort members. A peripheral blood sample was provided by each donor, and peripheral blood mononuclear cells were used for TCR beta sequencing. The Qiagen DNeasy Blood Extraction Kit was used to extract genomic DNA from the blood cell samples. About this clone: The target of this receptor is not known. No base quality values were provided; no much bigger clone lies one nucleotide off.

The source of this sequence is a woman aged 25 to 39 in good health and CMV-seronegative. Material: PBMCs.

The DNA reads TGTGCCAGCAGTGAATCCCCCGGGACAGGGTTCGAAAAACTGTTTTTT. This translates into CASSESPGTGFEKLFF. Rearrangement joined TRBV6-1 to TRBJ1-4, with 9 junctional bases fitting TRBD1. Spanning cysteine to phenylalanine, the CDR3 consists of 16 amino acids. The kept DNA is CDR3 alone, 48 bases in frame from the first base. Clipping removes 2 bases from V and 8 bases from J, with 9 as the unmatched junction base count. Via the germline V gene, CDR1 is MNHNS and CDR2 SASEGT.